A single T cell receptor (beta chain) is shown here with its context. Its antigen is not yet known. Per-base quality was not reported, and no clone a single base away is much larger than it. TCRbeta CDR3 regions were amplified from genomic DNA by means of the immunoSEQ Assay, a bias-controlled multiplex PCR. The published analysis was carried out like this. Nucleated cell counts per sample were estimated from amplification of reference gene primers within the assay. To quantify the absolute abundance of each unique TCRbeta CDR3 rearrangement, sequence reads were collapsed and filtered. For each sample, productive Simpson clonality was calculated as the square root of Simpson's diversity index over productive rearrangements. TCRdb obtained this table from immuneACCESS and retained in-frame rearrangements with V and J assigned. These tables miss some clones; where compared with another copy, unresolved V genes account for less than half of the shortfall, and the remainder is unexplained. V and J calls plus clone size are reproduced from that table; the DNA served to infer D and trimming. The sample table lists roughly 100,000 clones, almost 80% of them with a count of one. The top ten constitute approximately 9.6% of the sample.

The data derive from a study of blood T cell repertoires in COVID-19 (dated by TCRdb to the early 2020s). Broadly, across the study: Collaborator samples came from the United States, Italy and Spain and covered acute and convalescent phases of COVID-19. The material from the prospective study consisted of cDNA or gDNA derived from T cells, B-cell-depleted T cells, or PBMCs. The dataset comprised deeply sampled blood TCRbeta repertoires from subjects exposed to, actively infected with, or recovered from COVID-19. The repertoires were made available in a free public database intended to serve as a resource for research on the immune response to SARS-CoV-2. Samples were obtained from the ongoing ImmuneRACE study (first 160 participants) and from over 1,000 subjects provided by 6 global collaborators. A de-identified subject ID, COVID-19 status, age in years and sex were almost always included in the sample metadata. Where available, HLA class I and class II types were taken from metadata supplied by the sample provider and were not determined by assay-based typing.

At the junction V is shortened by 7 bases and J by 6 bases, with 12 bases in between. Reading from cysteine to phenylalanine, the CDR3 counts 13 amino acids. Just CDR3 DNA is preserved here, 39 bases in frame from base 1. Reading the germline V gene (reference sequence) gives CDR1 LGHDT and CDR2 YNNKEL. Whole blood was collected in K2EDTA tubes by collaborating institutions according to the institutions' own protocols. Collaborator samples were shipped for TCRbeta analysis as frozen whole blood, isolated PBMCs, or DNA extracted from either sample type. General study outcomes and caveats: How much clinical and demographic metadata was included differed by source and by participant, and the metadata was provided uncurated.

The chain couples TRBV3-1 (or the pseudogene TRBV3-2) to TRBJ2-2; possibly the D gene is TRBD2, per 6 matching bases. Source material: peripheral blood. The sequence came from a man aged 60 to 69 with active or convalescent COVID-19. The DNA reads TGTGCCAGCATCAATCGGGGGTCCGGGGAGCTGTTTTTT. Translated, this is CASINRGSGELFF.